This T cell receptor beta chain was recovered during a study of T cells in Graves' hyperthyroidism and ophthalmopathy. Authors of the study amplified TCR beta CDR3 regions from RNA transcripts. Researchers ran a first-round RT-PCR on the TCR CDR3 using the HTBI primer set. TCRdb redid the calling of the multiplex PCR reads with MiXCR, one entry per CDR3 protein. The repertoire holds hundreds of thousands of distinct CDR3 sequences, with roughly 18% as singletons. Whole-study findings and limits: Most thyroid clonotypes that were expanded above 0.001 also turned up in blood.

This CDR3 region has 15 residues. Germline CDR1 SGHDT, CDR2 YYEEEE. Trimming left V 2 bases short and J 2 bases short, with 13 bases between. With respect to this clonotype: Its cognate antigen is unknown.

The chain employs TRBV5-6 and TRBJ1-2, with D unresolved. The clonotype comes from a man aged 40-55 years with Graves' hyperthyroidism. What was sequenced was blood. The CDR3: CASSFISVPNYGYTF. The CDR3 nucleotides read TGTGCCAGCAGCTTTATAAGTGTTCCAAACTATGGCTACACCTTC.